These 19 T cell receptor beta chains originate from one sample sequenced in a study of blood T cell repertoires in COVID-19. Generated by immunoSEQ multiplex PCR, the TCRdb table keeps only in-frame clones and is missing some. The table has some 390,000 clones, approximately 89% seen once; the top ten hold less than 2%. Material: PBMCs or T cells enriched from blood (not recorded which). These receptor sequences come from a woman between 25 and 40 years old who had recovered from COVID-19.

This sequence joins TRBV2 and TRBJ1-6; no clear D gene. Looked up from germline, CDR1 is SNHLY and CDR2 is FYNNEI. The CDR3 spans 16 residues. The V gene lost 3 bases and the J gene lost 6 bases, with 15 bases spanning the gap. The CDR3 protein is CASSESGLLLNSPLHF. CDR3 DNA sequence: TGTGCCAGCAGTGAGTCCGGGTTGTTACTTAATTCACCCCTCCACTTT.

There are a few counts of this clone. The chain has TRBV7-8 and TRBJ2-7, with D perhaps matching TRBD1 (6 bases). Trimming cost V 2 bases and J 6 bases, with 17 bases left between them. The CDR3 loop spans 15 amino acids. Germline V lookup: CDR1 SGHVS, CDR2 FQNEAQ. The DNA of the CDR3 is TGTGCCAGCAGCTTATTAGTGGGGGCTGCATTCGAGCAGTACTTC. This translates into CASSLLVGAAFEQYF. The whole variable domain, filled in from reference TRBV7-8 and TRBJ2-7, reads GAGVSQSPRYKVAKRGQDVALRCDPISGHVSLFWYQQALGQGPEFLTYFQNEAQLDKSGLPSDRFFAERPEGSVSTLKIQRTQQEDSAVYLCASSLLVGAAFEQYFGPGTRLTVT.

The chain links TRBV6-5 to TRBJ2-7; TRBD2 is a possible D gene (6 bases). Germline-derived CDR1 and CDR2 are MNHEY and SVGAGI. The CDR3 length is 11 residues. Trimming shortened V by 10 bases and J by 5 bases, and 12 bases separated the two germline ends. The DNA for the CDR3 is TGTGCCACCCGGGAGAGCCACGAGCAGTACTTC. Protein product: CATRESHEQYF.

This clone showed up just a few times. V is TRBV29-1 and J is TRBJ1-2; 7 positions agree with TRBD1. Unmatched junction bases numbered 4, after V lost 6 bases and J lost 6 bases. The CDR3 is made up of 11 amino acids. From germline, CDR1 is SQVTM and CDR2 ANQGSEA. The CDR3 DNA reads as TGCAGCGTAGAGAGGGGGCATGGCTACACCTTC. This translates into CSVERGHGYTF.

The chain carries TRBV6-5 and TRBJ1-1, with a possible D match to TRBD1 (5 bases). The CDR3 contains 14 residues. V lost 0 bases and J 6 bases, leaving 11 bases between the germline ends. Germline assignment: CDR1 MNHEY and CDR2 SVGAGI. For the CDR3, the DNA is TGTGCCAGCAGTTACTCGCCAGGGAGGGCTGAAGCTTTCTTT. It codes for CASSYSPGRAEAFF.

The V call is TRBV3-1 (or the pseudogene TRBV3-2), the J call TRBJ1-3; no reliable D call. CDR1 LGHDT and CDR2 YNNKEL come from the germline V gene (reference sequence). The CDR3 runs to 11 residues. V lost 1 base and J 9 bases, leaving 4 bases between the germline ends. CDR3 DNA sequence: TGTGCCAGCAGCCAAGCGAGCACCATATATTTT. Its protein product is CASSQASTIYF.

The V and J genes are TRBV2 and TRBJ1-5, with 7 bases identical to TRBD1. V trimming: 5 bases; J trimming: 6 bases; junction bases outside the gene matches: 4. The CDR3 runs 13 residues. Germline assignment: CDR1 SNHLY and CDR2 FYNNEI. The CDR3 region is CASSRTGPQPQHF. The CDR3 region has the DNA TGTGCCAGCAGTCGGACAGGACCTCAGCCCCAGCATTTT.

The rearrangement joins TRBV6-2 or TRBV6-3 to TRBJ2-5, with 8 bases lining up with TRBD1. Germline values: CDR1 MNHEY, CDR2 SVGEGT. The ends lost 2 bases at V and 1 base at J; junction bases unmatched: 9. The CDR3 spans 17 residues. In DNA form, the CDR3 reads TGTGCCAGCAGTTACCTGGTTAGGACAGGGTTCCAAGAGACCCAGTACTTC. Encoded protein: CASSYLVRTGFQETQYF.

This clone was picked up one time. The chain links TRBV28 to TRBJ1-2; maybe TRBD1 (5 bases). Trimming took 6 bases from V and 4 from J, leaving 24 bases between them. Germline CDR1 MDHEN, CDR2 SYDVKM. This CDR3 comprises 17 residues. CDR3 bases: TGTGCCAGCAGGGGGATTCATGGAACTCCGGGGGTCTATGGCTACACCTTC. It encodes CASRGIHGTPGVYGYTF.

The genes are TRBV20-1 and TRBJ2-3; no definite D call. CDR1 is DFQATT and CDR2 is SNEGSKA in the germline V gene (reference sequence). Trimming left V 5 bases short and J 2 bases short, with 5 bases between. The CDR3 runs 11 residues. The CDR3 coding sequence is TGCAGTGCTCCCGTCACAGATACGCAGTATTTT. Amino acid sequence: CSAPVTDTQYF.

The V and J genes are TRBV6-5 and TRBJ1-2; D is ambiguous. Germline V gene data show CDR1 as MNHEY and CDR2 as SVGAGI. This CDR3 has 14 residues. V was pared by 6 bases and J by 5 bases, with 16 bases between. CDR3 DNA sequence: TGTGCCAGCAGCAGGTCCCCCCCTCTTTATGGCTACACCTTC. This gives the protein CASSRSPPLYGYTF.

The rearrangement uses TRBV11-2 and TRBJ1-6; 8 bases match TRBD1. Germline V gives CDR1 SGHAT, CDR2 FQNNGV. The CDR3 is 17 residues long. J was trimmed by 0 bases and V by 5 bases; bases with no gene match: 6. The CDR3 nucleotides are TGTGCCAGCAGCCCCAGACAGGGGAGCTCCTATAATTCACCCCTCCACTTT. Residues: CASSPRQGSSYNSPLHF.

The rearrangement uses TRBV3-1 (or the pseudogene TRBV3-2) and TRBJ1-4; 7 nucleotides line up with TRBD1. V lost 1 base, J lost 2 bases, and 4 bases stayed unmatched. The CDR3 has 16 amino acids. CDR1 is LGHDT, CDR2 YNNKEL, per germline (reference sequence). Written as DNA, the CDR3 is TGTGCCAGCAGCCAAGTCAGGGGGGCGACTAATGAAAAACTGTTTTTT. Protein product: CASSQVRGATNEKLFF.

This clone was detected only a few times. This chain links TRBV7-9 with TRBJ1-1; D gene uncertain. V shed 2 bases and J shed 1 base, with 8 bases lying between them. This CDR3 is 14 amino acids long. CDR1 SEHNR and CDR2 FQNEAQ come from the germline V gene (reference sequence). CDR3 sequence: CASSLSGRNTEAFF. CDR3 nucleotide sequence: TGTGCCAGCAGCTTAAGCGGGAGGAACACTGAAGCTTTCTTT.

The CDR3 spells CASSLGGTYEQYF. In nucleotides, the CDR3 is TGTGCCAGCTCACTGGGGGGGACCTACGAGCAGTACTTC. The V call is TRBV18, the J call TRBJ2-7; 7 positions match TRBD2. Trimming removed 4 bases from V and 2 bases from J; junction bases left unmatched: 2. The CDR3 sequence is 13 residues long. Looked up from germline, CDR1 is KGHSH and CDR2 is LQKENI.

V usage is TRBV12-5 and J usage is TRBJ2-7; D may be TRBD1 (6 bases). Germline CDR1 is LGHNT and CDR2 is FRNRAP. Trimming removed 7 bases at V and 0 bases at J, with 16 bases between. The CDR3 runs 15 residues. CDR3 sequence reads: CASVSGPDSSYEQYF. The CDR3 DNA follows: TGTGCTAGTGTATCCGGCCCGGACAGCTCCTACGAGCAGTACTTC.

This clone has a single count. The rearrangement uses TRBV27 and TRBJ1-1; the D is unclear. CDR3 length equals 13 residues. The germline V gene has CDR1 MNHEY and CDR2 SMNVEV (reference sequence). V was pared by 3 bases and J by 1 base, with 6 bases between. CDR3 in DNA: TGTGCCAGCAGTTTCGGTGCGAACACTGAAGCTTTCTTT. Residues: CASSFGANTEAFF.

The rearrangement uses TRBV7-9 and TRBJ1-4; TRBD1 is a possible D gene (6 bases). The V end lost 0 bases, the J end lost 7 bases, and 12 bases lay between the germline ends. The CDR3 contains 15 residues. The germline V gene encodes CDR1 SEHNR and CDR2 FQNEAQ (reference sequence). CDR3 region: CASSLAGQGSEKLFF. CDR3 coding DNA: TGTGCCAGCAGCTTAGCGGGGCAGGGGAGTGAAAAACTGTTTTTT.

The chain uses TRBV5-1 and TRBJ2-3, with D possibly being TRBD1 (6 bases). This CDR3 contains 14 residues. V gave up 2 bases and J gave up 5 bases, with 12 bases separating them. Germline CDR1 SGHRS, CDR2 YFSETQ. For the CDR3, the DNA is TGCGCCAGCAGCTTCGGACAGCCAAAAGATACGCAGTATTTT. As protein: CASSFGQPKDTQYF.